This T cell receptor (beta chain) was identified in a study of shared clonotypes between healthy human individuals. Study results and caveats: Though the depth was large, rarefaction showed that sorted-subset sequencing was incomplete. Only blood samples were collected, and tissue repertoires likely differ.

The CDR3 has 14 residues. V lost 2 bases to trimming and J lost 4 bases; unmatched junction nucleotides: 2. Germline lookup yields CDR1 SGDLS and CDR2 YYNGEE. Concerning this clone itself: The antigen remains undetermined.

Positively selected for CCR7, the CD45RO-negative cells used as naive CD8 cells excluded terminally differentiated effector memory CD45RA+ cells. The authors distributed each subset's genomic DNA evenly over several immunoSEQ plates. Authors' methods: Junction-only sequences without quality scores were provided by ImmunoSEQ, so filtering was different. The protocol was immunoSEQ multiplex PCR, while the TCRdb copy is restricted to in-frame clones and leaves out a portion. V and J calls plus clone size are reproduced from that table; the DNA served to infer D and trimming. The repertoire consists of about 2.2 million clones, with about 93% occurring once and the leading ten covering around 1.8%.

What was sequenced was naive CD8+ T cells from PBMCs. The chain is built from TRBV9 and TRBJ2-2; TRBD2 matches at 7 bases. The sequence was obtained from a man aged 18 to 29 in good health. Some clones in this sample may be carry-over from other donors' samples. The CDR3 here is CASSVSGITGELFF. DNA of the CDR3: TGTGCCAGCAGCGTGAGCGGGATCACCGGGGAGCTGTTTTTT.